The table lists the clone carrying this TCR beta chain with a count of one. The CDR3 extends over 14 amino acids. Deletions cut 7 bases from V and 7 bases from J, with 19 bases between. CDR1 and CDR2 from the germline V gene are PRHDT and FYEKMQ (reference sequence). The data were taken from a study of blood T cell repertoires in COVID-19. Study-level background: Samples came from the United States, Italy and Spain, spanning acute and convalescent COVID-19. PBMCs, B-cell-depleted T cells, or T cells were the source of the cDNA or gDNA that made up the material.

Original data processing: Using reference gene primer amplification, nucleated cell counts were estimated. Data came from immunoSEQ multiplex PCR; TCRdb stores just in-frame clones and leaves some out. The V and J calls and clone size come from that table; D and trimming were worked out from the DNA. The data contain about 220,000 clones, roughly 90% of them singletons. Those who participated ranged in age from 18 to 89 years and resided in some 24 US areas. This receptor was taken from a woman in her forties with acute COVID-19. Material: PBMCs or T cells enriched from blood (not recorded which). The chain has TRBV13 and TRBJ1-2; D might be TRBD1 (5 bases). The CDR3, as DNA: TGTGCCAGCACCTTTACTCAAGGGGCTGCTGGCTACACCTTC. Translated, it gives CASTFTQGAAGYTF.